The 26 T cell receptor beta chains presented below share a single source sample, sequenced in a study of blood T cell repertoires in COVID-19. Sequencing was performed with immunoSEQ multiplex PCR; in TCRdb, only in-frame clones are kept and a portion is missing. The repertoire holds approximately 22,000 clones, with approximately 73% as singletons. The sequenced sample was peripheral blood. The receptors here all came from a human donor in a cohort sampled during active or convalescent COVID-19.

V gene TRBV7-8 combines with J gene TRBJ1-2, with D uncertain. The CDR3 loop spans 13 amino acids. The V gene lost 5 bases and the J gene lost 8 bases, with 15 bases spanning the gap. From germline, CDR1 is SGHVS and CDR2 FQNEAQ. The CDR3 nucleotides are TGTGCCAGCAGCCGATACCCCGGGGAGGGCTACACCTTC. It yields the protein CASSRYPGEGYTF.

Here the CDR3 reads CASSLDRNSYEQYF. CDR3 nucleotides: TGTGCCAGCAGCTTAGACAGGAACTCCTACGAGCAGTACTTC. The chain recombines TRBV11-2 with TRBJ2-7; D is uncertain. V was shortened by 0 bases and J by 0 bases, with 6 bases between the two germline ends. CDR1 is SGHAT and CDR2 is FQNNGV in the germline V gene. The CDR3 sequence is 14 residues long.

This sequence joins TRBV28 and TRBJ2-7, with TRBD1 identical over 10 bases. CDR1 MDHEN and CDR2 SYDVKM come from the germline V gene. J was trimmed by 6 bases and V by 7 bases; bases with no gene match: 15. The length of the CDR3 is 16 residues. The CDR3 is CASTLVAGQGIFEQYF. CDR3 nucleotides: TGTGCCAGCACTCTAGTAGCGGGACAGGGGATATTCGAGCAGTACTTC.

V gene TRBV3-1 (or the pseudogene TRBV3-2) combines with J gene TRBJ2-6, with a possible D match to TRBD1 (5 bases). V shed 2 bases and J shed 5 bases, with 13 bases lying between them. Per the germline V gene, CDR1 is LGHDT and CDR2 is YNNKEL (reference sequence). The length of the CDR3 is 16 residues. The CDR3 protein is CASSQLGQVRANVLTF. The CDR3 nucleotides are TGTGCCAGCAGCCAATTGGGGCAGGTGCGGGCCAACGTCCTGACTTTC.

The CDR3: CASRGDSQETQYF. As DNA, the CDR3 is TGTGCCAGCAGAGGGGACTCCCAAGAGACCCAGTACTTC. The chain couples TRBV12-3 or TRBV12-4 to TRBJ2-5, with D possibly TRBD2 on 6 matching bases. Trimming took off 6 bases at V and 1 base at J, with 9 bases between the two ends. CDR3 size: 13 residues.

The V gene is TRBV24-1, the J gene TRBJ1-2; D uncertain. This CDR3 has 15 residues. CDR1 and CDR2 from the germline V gene are KGHDR and SFDVKD. Trimming cost V 7 bases and J 7 bases, with 21 bases left between them. CDR3 protein: CATSETPDQDGGYTF. DNA for the CDR3: TGTGCCACCAGCGAAACCCCTGACCAGGATGGTGGCTACACCTTC.

The chain couples TRBV27 to TRBJ2-3; TRBD2 matches 12 bases. This CDR3 spans 17 amino acids. Germline trimming cut 8 bases from V and 1 base from J; bases unmatched to any gene: 10. Germline V gene data show CDR1 as MNHEY and CDR2 as SMNVEV (reference sequence). The CDR3 nucleotides read TGTGCCAGCGGGCCGTCTAGCGGGGGGGGACGCACAGATACGCAGTATTTT. The encoded protein is CASGPSSGGGRTDTQYF.

This clone has just a few counts. The chain uses TRBV27 and TRBJ2-7, with D maybe TRBD1 (6 bases). The CDR3 covers 18 residues. Trimming stripped 6 bases from V and 0 bases from J, with 24 bases between. Per germline, CDR1 MNHEY and CDR2 SMNVEV (reference sequence). The DNA of the CDR3 is TGTGCCAGCAGCCCCTCCGCACCCGGGACACATAGCTCCTACGAGCAGTACTTC. Encoded protein: CASSPSAPGTHSSYEQYF.

This clone was seen only a few times. The V call is TRBV27, the J call TRBJ1-3; 9 nucleotides match TRBD1. Unmatched junction bases numbered 3, after V lost 5 bases and J lost 1 base. This CDR3 has 15 residues. Germline CDR1 and CDR2: MNHEY and SMNVEV (reference sequence). CDR3 region: CASSPGQGSGNTIYF. CDR3 DNA: TGTGCCAGCAGTCCGGGACAGGGTTCTGGAAACACCATATATTTT.

This chain's CDR3 is CAWSEGAIRNEKLFF. The CDR3 DNA is TGTGCCTGGAGTGAGGGGGCAATCCGAAATGAAAAACTGTTTTTT. The genes are TRBV30 and TRBJ1-4, with TRBD1 matching over 7 bases. V lost 1 base, J lost 5 bases, and 7 bases stayed unmatched. From germline, CDR1 is GTSNPN and CDR2 SVGIG (reference sequence). The CDR3 covers 15 residues.

There are many counts of this clone. This sequence joins TRBV9 and TRBJ2-3; 12 bases align to TRBD2. CDR1 is SGDLS and CDR2 is YYNGEE in the germline V gene. Trimming at V came to 3 bases and at J to 0 bases, leaving 5 bases not matched to a gene. This CDR3 is 17 amino acids long. Here the CDR3 reads CASSGTSGGSSTDTQYF. The CDR3, as DNA: TGTGCCAGCAGCGGTACTAGCGGGGGGTCTAGCACAGATACGCAGTATTTT.

The CDR3 bases are TGTGCCAGTAGTCCTCAAACTACTAGCGGGAGTCAGTTCTTC. Translating gives CASSPQTTSGSQFF. This chain connects TRBV19 to TRBJ2-1; 11 bases match TRBD2. The CDR3 loop spans 14 amino acids. The germline gives CDR1 LNHDA, CDR2 SQIVND (reference sequence). After removal of 5 bases from V and 13 bases from J, the junction contained 10 bases not matched to a gene.

CDR3 sequence: CAWSGTLVSGANVLTF. The CDR3 bases are TGTGCCTGGTCCGGGACACTCGTCTCTGGGGCCAACGTCCTGACTTTC. The gene calls are TRBV30 and TRBJ2-6; D possibly corresponds to TRBD1 (6 bases). Between the trimmed V and J ends, which lost 5 bases and 0 bases, there was a span of 14 bases. This CDR3 has 16 amino acids. Germline V gene sequence: CDR1 GTSNPN, CDR2 SVGIG (reference sequence).

There are a few counts of this clone. The chain recombines TRBV6-5 with TRBJ1-2; 9 bases match TRBD1. Germline lookup yields CDR1 MNHEY and CDR2 SVGAGI. V was pared by 4 bases and J by 5 bases, with 11 bases of the junction left unmatched. This CDR3 has 16 amino acids. CDR3 in amino acids: CASSFPGTGRTYGYTF. CDR3 nucleotides: TGTGCCAGCAGTTTTCCCGGGACAGGGCGGACTTATGGCTACACCTTC.

J is TRBJ1-6 and V is TRBV18; D may be TRBD1 (5 bases). CDR1 and CDR2 (germline): KGHSH, LQKENI. Between the trimmed V and J ends, which lost 0 bases and 7 bases, there was a span of 13 bases. The CDR3 extends over 16 amino acids. The CDR3 loop reads CASSPPGATANSPLHF. CDR3 sequence (DNA): TGTGCCAGCTCACCACCGGGTGCGACAGCCAATTCACCCCTCCACTTT.

V usage is TRBV6-5 and J usage is TRBJ2-3; D remains unclear. The CDR3 totals 16 residues. Germline values: CDR1 MNHEY, CDR2 SVGAGI. Trimming pared 0 bases from V and 6 bases from J, leaving 16 bases between. The CDR3, as DNA: TGTGCCAGCAGTTACTCTCCCGCGGAACCTGGGGATACGCAGTATTTT. As protein: CASSYSPAEPGDTQYF.

V usage is TRBV3-1 (or the pseudogene TRBV3-2) and J usage is TRBJ1-2, with D possibly being TRBD1 (6 bases). V gave up 4 bases and J gave up 4 bases, with 7 bases separating them. The CDR3 extends over 12 amino acids. Germline V gene data show CDR1 as LGHDT and CDR2 as YNNKEL (reference sequence). CDR3 DNA sequence: TGTGCCAGCAGCCTGACAGGCTATGGCTACACCTTC. As protein: CASSLTGYGYTF.

The V call is TRBV11-2, the J call TRBJ1-2; 8 bases map to TRBD1. The CDR3 is 16 residues long. Trimming removed 5 bases from V and 0 bases from J; junction bases left unmatched: 8. Germline loops: CDR1 SGHAT, CDR2 FQNNGV. The CDR3 nucleotides read TGTGCCAGCAGCCGCCTCGACAGGGGATCTAACTATGGCTACACCTTC. Encoded protein: CASSRLDRGSNYGYTF.

This chain connects TRBV5-1 to TRBJ1-2, with unresolved D. Trimming left V 3 bases short and J 2 bases short, with 20 bases between. The CDR3 spans 17 residues. Per the germline V gene, CDR1 is SGHRS and CDR2 is YFSETQ. The CDR3 sequence is CASSWSPKTELNYGYTF. The CDR3 coding sequence is TGCGCCAGCAGCTGGAGCCCTAAAACCGAGCTAAACTATGGCTACACCTTC.

This clone was observed a few times. This sequence joins TRBV6-1 and TRBJ2-7; D may be TRBD1 (5 bases). Germline V gives CDR1 MNHNS, CDR2 SASEGT. The CDR3 length is 14 residues. Trimming removed 3 bases from V and 2 bases from J, with 11 bases in between. CDR3 region: CASSDVGAPYEQYV. The CDR3 DNA reads TGTGCCAGCAGTGATGTAGGGGCCCCCTACGAGCAGTACGTC.

The genes are TRBV6-5 and TRBJ2-5; TRBD2 agrees at 9 bases. Losses at the gene ends were 7 bases for V and 7 bases for J; bases not matched to a gene: 10. The CDR3 runs 14 residues. The germline CDR1 and CDR2 sequences are MNHEY and SVGAGI. Here the CDR3 reads CASILQAGGMTQYF. In nucleotides, the CDR3 is TGTGCCAGCATACTCCAAGCGGGGGGCATGACCCAGTACTTC.

The chain combines TRBV6-5 with TRBJ1-2; 9 positions agree with TRBD1. The CDR3 runs to 15 residues. The trim removed 6 bases at V and 7 bases at J, leaving 12 bases unmatched. The V gene's germline CDR1 is MNHEY and CDR2 SVGAGI. The CDR3 is CASSRIGQGIGGYTF. The CDR3 bases are TGTGCCAGCAGCCGAATTGGACAGGGGATAGGTGGCTACACCTTC.

Judged by abundance, this clone is medium-sized. The chain has TRBV28 and TRBJ2-7, with TRBD1 matching over 10 bases. This CDR3 has 14 amino acids. V was pared by 6 bases and J by 2 bases, with 4 bases of the junction left unmatched. Germline V gives CDR1 MDHEN, CDR2 SYDVKM. The CDR3 here is CASRTGGRAYEQYF. CDR3 nucleotide sequence: TGTGCCAGCAGGACAGGGGGCAGGGCCTACGAGCAGTACTTC.

The CDR3 nucleotides read TGTGCCAGCAGCGAACCGACAGGGGCTAATGAAAAACTGTTTTTT. Residues: CASSEPTGANEKLFF. The rearrangement uses TRBV7-2 and TRBJ1-4; 8 positions agree with TRBD1. CDR3 size: 15 residues. Germline loops: CDR1 SGHTA, CDR2 FQGNSA. The V segment lost 5 bases and the J segment 3 bases; nucleotides outside the gene matches: 5.

V and J are TRBV28 and TRBJ1-3; D remains ambiguous. Trimming shortened V by 1 base and J by 0 bases, and 4 bases separated the two germline ends. The CDR3 totals 14 residues. Germline CDR1 is MDHEN and CDR2 is SYDVKM. The CDR3 protein is CASSLYSSGNTIYF. The CDR3 region has the DNA TGTGCCAGCAGTTTATATAGCTCTGGAAACACCATATATTTT.

Written as DNA, the CDR3 is TGTGCCAGCAGCTTAGTTCCCCCTTTAGCCGGAGAGACCCAGTACTTC. Translated: CASSLVPPLAGETQYF. The chain carries TRBV7-9 and TRBJ2-5, with D uncertain. This CDR3 comprises 16 residues. Germline lookup yields CDR1 SEHNR and CDR2 FQNEAQ (reference sequence). V was shortened by 1 base and J by 4 bases, with 16 bases between the two germline ends.